Given below is one T cell receptor beta chain in context. Its antigen is currently unknown. It was 200 to 250 ng DNA, around 33,000 T cell genomes, that sorted-subset replicate PCRs used. Profiling relied on immunoSEQ multiplex PCR, and the TCRdb table lists in-frame clones only, not all of them. The table shows roughly 1 million clones, with about 80% occurring only once. This record comes from a study of shared clonotypes between healthy human individuals. Whole-study results and caveats: Relative to memory subsets, naive subsets generally showed larger estimated richness. Unshared clonotypes carried lower generation probabilities than those common to all four donors.

This receptor was obtained from a man younger than 30 in good health. Some clones in this sample may be carry-over from other donors' samples. Specimen: memory CD4+ T cells from PBMCs. Noted subset: CD45RA-negative fraction.

The chain's CDR3 is CASSIVPAISYEQYF. In nucleotides, the CDR3 is TGTGCCAGTAGTATAGTCCCAGCCATCTCCTACGAGCAGTACTTC. The chain employs TRBV19 and TRBJ2-7; D unresolved. The CDR3 extends over 15 amino acids. V gave up 1 base and J gave up 0 bases, with 10 bases separating them. Looked up from germline, CDR1 is LNHDA and CDR2 is SQIVND (reference sequence).